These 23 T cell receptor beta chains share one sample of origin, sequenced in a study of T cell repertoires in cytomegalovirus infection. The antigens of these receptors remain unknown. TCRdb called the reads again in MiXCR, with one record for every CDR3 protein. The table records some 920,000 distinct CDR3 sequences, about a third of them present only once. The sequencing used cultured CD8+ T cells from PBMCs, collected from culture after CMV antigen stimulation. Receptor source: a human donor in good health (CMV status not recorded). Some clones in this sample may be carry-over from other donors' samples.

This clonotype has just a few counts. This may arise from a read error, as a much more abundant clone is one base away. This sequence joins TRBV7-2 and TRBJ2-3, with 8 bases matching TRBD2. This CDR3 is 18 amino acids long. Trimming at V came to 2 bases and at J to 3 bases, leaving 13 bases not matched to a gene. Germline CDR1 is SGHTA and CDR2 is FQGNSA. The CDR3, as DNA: TGTGCCAGCAGCTTACTCACAATCCGGGGGGGCGAGACAGATACGCAGTATTTT. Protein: CASSLLTIRGGETDTQYF.

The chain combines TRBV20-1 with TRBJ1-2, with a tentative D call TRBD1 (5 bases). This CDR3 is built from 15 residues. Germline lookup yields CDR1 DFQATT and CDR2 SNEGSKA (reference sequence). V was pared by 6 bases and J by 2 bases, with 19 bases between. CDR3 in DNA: TGCAGTGCACCCCCCGCCGGGGGATGGAACTATGGCTACACCTTC. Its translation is CSAPPAGGWNYGYTF.

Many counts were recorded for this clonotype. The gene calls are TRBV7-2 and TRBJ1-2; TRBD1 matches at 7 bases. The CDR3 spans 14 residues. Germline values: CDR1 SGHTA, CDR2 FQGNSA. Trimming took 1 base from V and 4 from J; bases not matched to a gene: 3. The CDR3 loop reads CASSLDSGGYGYTF. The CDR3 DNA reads TGTGCCAGCAGCTTAGACTCAGGGGGCTATGGCTACACCTTC.

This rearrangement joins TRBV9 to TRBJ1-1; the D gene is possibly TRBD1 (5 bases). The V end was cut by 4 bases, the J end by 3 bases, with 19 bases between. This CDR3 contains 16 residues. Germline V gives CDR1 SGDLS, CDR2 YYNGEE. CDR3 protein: CASSPAGGDQYTEAFF. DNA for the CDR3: TGTGCCAGCAGCCCCGCCGGAGGGGATCAGTACACTGAAGCTTTCTTT. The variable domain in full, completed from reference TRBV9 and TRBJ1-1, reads DSGVTQTPKHLITATGQRVTLRCSPRSGDLSVYWYQQSLDQGLQFLIQYYNGEERAKGNILERFSAQQFPDLHSELNLSSLELGDSALYFCASSPAGGDQYTEAFFGQGTRLTVV.

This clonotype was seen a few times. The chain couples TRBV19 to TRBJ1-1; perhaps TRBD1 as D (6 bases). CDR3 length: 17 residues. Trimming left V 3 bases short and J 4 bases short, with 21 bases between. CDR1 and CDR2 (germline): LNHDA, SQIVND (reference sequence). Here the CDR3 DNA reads TGTGCCAGTAGTATTTTGGACAGCCCACCCTGGGGCACTGAAGCTTTCTTT. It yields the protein CASSILDSPPWGTEAFF.

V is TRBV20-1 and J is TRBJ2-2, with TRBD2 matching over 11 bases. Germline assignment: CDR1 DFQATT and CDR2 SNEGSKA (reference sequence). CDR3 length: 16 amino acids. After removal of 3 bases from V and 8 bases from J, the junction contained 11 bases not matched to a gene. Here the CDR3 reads CSAREGLAAYSGELFF. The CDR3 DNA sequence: TGCAGTGCTAGGGAGGGACTAGCGGCTTATTCGGGGGAGCTGTTTTTT.

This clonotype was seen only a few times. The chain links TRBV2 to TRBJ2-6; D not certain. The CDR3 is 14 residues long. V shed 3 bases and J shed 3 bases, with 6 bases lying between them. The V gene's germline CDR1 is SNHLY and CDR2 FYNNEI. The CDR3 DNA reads TGTGCCAGCAGTGAGCGGCTTGGGGCCAACGTCCTGACTTTC. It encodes CASSERLGANVLTF.

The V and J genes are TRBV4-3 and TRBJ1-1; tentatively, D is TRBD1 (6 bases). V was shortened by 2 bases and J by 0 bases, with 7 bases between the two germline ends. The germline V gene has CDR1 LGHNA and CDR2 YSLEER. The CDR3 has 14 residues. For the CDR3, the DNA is TGCGCCAGCAGCCAAAACAGGGTGAACACTGAAGCTTTCTTT. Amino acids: CASSQNRVNTEAFF.

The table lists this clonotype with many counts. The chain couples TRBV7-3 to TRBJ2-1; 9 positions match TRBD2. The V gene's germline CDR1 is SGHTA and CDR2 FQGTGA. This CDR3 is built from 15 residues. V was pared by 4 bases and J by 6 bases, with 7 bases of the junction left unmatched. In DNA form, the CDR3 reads TGTGCCAGCAGCTGGGGGACTAGCCGGGGCAATGAGCAGTTCTTC. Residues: CASSWGTSRGNEQFF.

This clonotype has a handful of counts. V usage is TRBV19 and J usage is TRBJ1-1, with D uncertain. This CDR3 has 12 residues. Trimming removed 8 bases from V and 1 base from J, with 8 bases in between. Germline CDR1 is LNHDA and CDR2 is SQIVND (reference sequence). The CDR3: CASSHWNTEAFF. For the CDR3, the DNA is TGTGCCAGTTCCCACTGGAACACTGAAGCTTTCTTT.

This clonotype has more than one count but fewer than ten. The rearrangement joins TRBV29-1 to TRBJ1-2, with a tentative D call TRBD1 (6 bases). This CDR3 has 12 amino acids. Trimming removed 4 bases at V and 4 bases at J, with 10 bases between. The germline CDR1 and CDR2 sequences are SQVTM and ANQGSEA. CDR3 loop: CSVGGQLYGYTF. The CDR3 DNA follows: TGCAGCGTTGGGGGGCAGCTCTATGGCTACACCTTC.

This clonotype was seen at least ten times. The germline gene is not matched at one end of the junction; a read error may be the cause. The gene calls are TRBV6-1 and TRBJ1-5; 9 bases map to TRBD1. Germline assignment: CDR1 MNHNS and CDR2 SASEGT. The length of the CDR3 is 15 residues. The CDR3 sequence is CASSADRGTNQPQHF. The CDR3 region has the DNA TGTGCCAGCAGTGCAGACAGGGGGACAAATCAACCCCAGCATTTT.

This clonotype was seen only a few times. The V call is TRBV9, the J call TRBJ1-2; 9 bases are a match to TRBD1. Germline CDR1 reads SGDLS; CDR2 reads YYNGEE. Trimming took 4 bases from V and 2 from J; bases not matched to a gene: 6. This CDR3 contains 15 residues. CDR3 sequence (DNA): TGTGCCAGCAGCACCTCCGGGACAGGGAACTATGGCTACACCTTC. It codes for CASSTSGTGNYGYTF.

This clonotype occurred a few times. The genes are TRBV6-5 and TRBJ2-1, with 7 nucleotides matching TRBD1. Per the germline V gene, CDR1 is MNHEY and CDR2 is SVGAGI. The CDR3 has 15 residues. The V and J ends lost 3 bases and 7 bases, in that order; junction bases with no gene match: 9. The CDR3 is CASSYLGGGANEQFF. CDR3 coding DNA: TGTGCCAGCAGTTATTTAGGGGGCGGTGCGAATGAGCAGTTCTTC.

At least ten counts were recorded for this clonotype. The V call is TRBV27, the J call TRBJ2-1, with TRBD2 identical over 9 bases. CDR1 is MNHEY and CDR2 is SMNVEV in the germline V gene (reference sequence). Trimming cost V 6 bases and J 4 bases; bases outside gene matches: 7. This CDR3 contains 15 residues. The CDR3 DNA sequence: TGTGCCAGCAGCTTAGCCAGCGGGGGGTACAATGAGCAGTTCTTC. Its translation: CASSLASGGYNEQFF.

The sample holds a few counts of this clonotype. The CDR3 sequence: CASSRGRGQGPYNEQFF. The CDR3 DNA reads as TGTGCCAGCAGTCGGGGTAGAGGACAGGGCCCATACAATGAGCAGTTCTTC. The chain uses TRBV2 and TRBJ2-1, with 8 bases fitting TRBD1. The length of the CDR3 is 17 residues. Germline V lookup: CDR1 SNHLY, CDR2 FYNNEI. Germline trimming cut 5 bases from V and 4 bases from J; bases unmatched to any gene: 13.

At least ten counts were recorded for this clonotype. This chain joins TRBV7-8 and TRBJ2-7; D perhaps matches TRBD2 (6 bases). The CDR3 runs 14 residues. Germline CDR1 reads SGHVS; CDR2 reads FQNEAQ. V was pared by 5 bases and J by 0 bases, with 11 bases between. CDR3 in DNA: TGTGCCAGCAGCCCCCGGGACTTCTCCTACGAGCAGTACTTC. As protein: CASSPRDFSYEQYF.

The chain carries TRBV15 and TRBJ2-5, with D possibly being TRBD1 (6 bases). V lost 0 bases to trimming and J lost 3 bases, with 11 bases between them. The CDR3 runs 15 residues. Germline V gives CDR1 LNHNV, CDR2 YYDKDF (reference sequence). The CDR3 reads CATSRDLDSKETQYF. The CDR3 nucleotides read TGTGCCACCAGCAGAGATCTGGACAGCAAAGAGACCCAGTACTTC.

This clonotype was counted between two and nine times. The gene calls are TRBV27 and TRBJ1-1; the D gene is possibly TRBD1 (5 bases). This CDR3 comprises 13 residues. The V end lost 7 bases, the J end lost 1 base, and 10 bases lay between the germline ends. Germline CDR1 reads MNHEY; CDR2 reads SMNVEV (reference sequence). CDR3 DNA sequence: TGTGCCAGCACCTGGGGGAGGAACACTGAAGCTTTCTTT. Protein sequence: CASTWGRNTEAFF.

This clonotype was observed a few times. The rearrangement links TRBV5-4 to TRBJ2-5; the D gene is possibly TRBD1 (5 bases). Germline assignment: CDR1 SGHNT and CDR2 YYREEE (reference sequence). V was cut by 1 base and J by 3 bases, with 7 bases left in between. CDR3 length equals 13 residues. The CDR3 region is CASSLNRKETQYF. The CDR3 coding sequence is TGTGCCAGCAGCTTGAACAGGAAAGAGACCCAGTACTTC.

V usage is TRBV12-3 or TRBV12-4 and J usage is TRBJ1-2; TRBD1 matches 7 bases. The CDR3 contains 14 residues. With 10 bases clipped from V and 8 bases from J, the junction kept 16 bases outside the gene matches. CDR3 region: CANTLRGGRGGYTF. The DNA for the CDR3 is TGTGCCAACACTCTCAGGGGGGGACGGGGGGGCTACACCTTC.

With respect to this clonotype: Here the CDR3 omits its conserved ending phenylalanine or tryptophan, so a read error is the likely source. In nucleotides, the CDR3 is TGCGCCAGCAGCCAAGCAGCACTGAACGCTGAAGCTTTCTAT. This sequence encodes CASSQAALNAEAFY. This chain links TRBV4-1 with TRBJ1-1; D is undetermined. Germline CDR1 and CDR2: MGHRA and YSYEKL. The CDR3 sequence is 14 residues long.

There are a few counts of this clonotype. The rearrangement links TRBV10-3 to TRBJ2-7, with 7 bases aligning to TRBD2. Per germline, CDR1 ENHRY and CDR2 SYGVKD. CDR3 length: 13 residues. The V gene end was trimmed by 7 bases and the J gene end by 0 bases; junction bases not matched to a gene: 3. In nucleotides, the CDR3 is TGTGCCATCAAAAGCGGGGACTCCTACGAGCAGTACGTC. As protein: CAIKSGDSYEQYV.